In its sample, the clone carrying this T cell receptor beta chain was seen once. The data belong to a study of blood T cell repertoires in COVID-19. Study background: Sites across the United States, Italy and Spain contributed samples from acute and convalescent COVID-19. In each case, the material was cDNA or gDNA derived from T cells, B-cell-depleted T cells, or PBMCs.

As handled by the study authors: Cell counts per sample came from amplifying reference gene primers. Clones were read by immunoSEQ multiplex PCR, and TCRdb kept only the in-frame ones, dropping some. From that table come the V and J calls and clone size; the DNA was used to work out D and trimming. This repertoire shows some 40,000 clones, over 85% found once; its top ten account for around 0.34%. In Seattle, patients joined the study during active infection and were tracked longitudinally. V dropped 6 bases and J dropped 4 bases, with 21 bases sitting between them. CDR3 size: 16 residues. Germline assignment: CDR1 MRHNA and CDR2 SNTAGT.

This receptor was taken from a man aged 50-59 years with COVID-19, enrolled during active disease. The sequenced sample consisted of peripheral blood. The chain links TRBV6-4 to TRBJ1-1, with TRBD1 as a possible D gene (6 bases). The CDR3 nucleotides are TGTGCCAGCAGCCACCACCTCGACAGGCAAGGCACTGAAGCTTTCTTT. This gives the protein CASSHHLDRQGTEAFF.